This T cell receptor (beta chain) came from a study of cytomegalovirus exposure and HLA in healthy donors. The PCR was carried out with 60 Vbeta primers and 13 Jbeta primers. Assay: immunoSEQ multiplex PCR; the TCRdb copy retains only in-frame clones and omits some. The sample table includes about 84,000 clones. Germline CDR1 and CDR2: SGHRS and YFSETQ. The CDR3 extends over 16 amino acids. Germline trimming cut 2 bases from V and 1 base from J; bases unmatched to any gene: 9. In the case of this clone: The antigen is undetermined.

Study-level points and caveats: The dataset shows that most TCR sequences were rare, while some public TCRs occurred in many donors. Other equally common chains were less clonally expanded than HLA-associated TCR beta chains, a later analysis showed. Among CMV-associated TCR beta chains, most appeared HLA-restricted in a later analysis.

This TCR came from a man aged 45-65 years in good health and CMV-seronegative. The J gene is TRBJ2-7, the V gene TRBV5-1; 7 positions match TRBD2. The specimen was PBMCs. The CDR3 is CASSFLFGGGSYEQYF. The CDR3 DNA is TGCGCCAGCAGCTTCCTTTTCGGGGGAGGGTCCTACGAGCAGTACTTC. Full variable domain (outside the CDR3, taken from reference TRBV5-1 and TRBJ2-7): KAGVTQTPRYLIKTRGQQVTLSCSPISGHRSVSWYQQTPGQGLQFLFEYFSETQRNKGNFPGRFSGRQFSNSRSEMNVSTLELGDSALYLCASSFLFGGGSYEQYFGPGTRLTVT.